This is a list of T cell receptor beta chains from one sample in a study of immune evolution from preneoplasia to lung adenocarcinoma. Profiled with immunoSEQ multiplex PCR; TCRdb holds only in-frame clones, not every one. The sample comprises roughly 6,600 clones, around 80% of which are singletons, and approximately 6.6% rests with the top ten. The sample taken for sequencing was FFPE adjacent normal lung tissue. These receptor sequences come from a person aged 55-80 years with lung adenocarcinoma. Both conserved end residues are part of each CDR3. D genes are given only for firm matches. Where a row states a size, it is once, few, many or the class of an expanded clone; other rows omit it.

clone size | D gene | J gene | V gene | CDR3 protein | CDR3 DNA
. | TRBD2 | TRBJ2-3 | TRBV7-6 | CASSLQVTSGSHPPEYF | TGTGCCAGCAGCTTACAGGTCACTAGCGGGAGCCATCCCCCGGAGTATTTT
. | TRBD2 | TRBJ2-3 | TRBV28 | CASSSPGLAVSDTQYF | TGTGCCAGCAGTTCACCGGGACTAGCGGTATCAGATACGCAGTATTTT
. | . | TRBJ2-7 | TRBV14 | CASSQQLGGSYEQYF | TGTGCCAGCAGCCAACAACTAGGTGGGTCCTACGAGCAGTACTTC
. | . | TRBJ2-5 | TRBV9 | CASSERVNPRETQYF | TGTGCCAGCAGCGAGAGAGTTAACCCACGCGAGACCCAGTACTTC
. | TRBD1 | TRBJ1-2 | TRBV10-3 | CAISDSGTGVYSYTF | TGTGCCATCAGTGATTCTGGGACAGGGGTATATAGCTACACCTTC
. | . | TRBJ2-7 | TRBV9 | CASSVGSGKTYEQYF | TGTGCCAGCAGCGTAGGATCTGGAAAGACCTACGAGCAGTACTTC
. | . | TRBJ2-3 | TRBV7-9 | CASSLEVNTDTQYF | TGTGCCAGCAGCTTAGAGGTTAACACAGATACGCAGTATTTT
. | TRBD2 | TRBJ2-1 | TRBV29-1 | CSVEGDTSGRFNEQFF | TGCAGCGTTGAAGGGGACACTAGCGGGAGGTTCAATGAGCAGTTCTTC
. | . | TRBJ1-1 | TRBV25-1 | CASSGQGDAEAFF | TGTGCCAGCAGTGGGCAAGGGGACGCTGAAGCTTTCTTT
. | TRBD1 | TRBJ1-1 | TRBV11-2 | CASSSGQANTEAFF | TGTGCCAGCAGCTCGGGACAGGCAAACACTGAAGCTTTCTTT
. | . | TRBJ1-5 | TRBV19 | CASSKNYGAGTSNQPQHF | TGTGCCAGTAGTAAAAATTATGGGGCAGGGACTAGCAATCAGCCCCAGCATTTT
. | TRBD1 | TRBJ2-1 | TRBV29-1 | CSVVFLSGQGEFF | TGCAGCGTTGTGTTCTTATCTGGTCAGGGGGAGTTCTTC
. | . | TRBJ2-4 | TRBV30 | CAWRRPSPAKNIQYF | TGTGCCTGGAGAAGACCTAGCCCAGCCAAAAACATTCAGTACTTC
. | . | TRBJ1-4 | TRBV5-4 | CASSLDQGYEKLFF | TGTGCCAGCAGCTTGGATCAGGGTTATGAAAAACTGTTTTTT
once | . | TRBJ2-1 | TRBV11-1 | CASSLGHYNEQFF | TGTGCCAGCAGCTTAGGACACTACAATGAGCAGTTCTTC
. | . | TRBJ1-2 | TRBV6-5 | CASSYGGAYGYTF | TGTGCCAGCAGTTACGGGGGGGCTTATGGCTACACCTTC
. | . | TRBJ1-2 | TRBV5-1 | CASSLGGADYGYTF | TGCGCCAGCAGCTTGGGAGGGGCCGACTATGGCTACACCTTC
. | TRBD2 | TRBJ2-1 | TRBV4-1 | CASSQDKTSGLLNEQFF | TGCGCCAGCAGCCAAGACAAGACTAGCGGACTACTCAATGAGCAGTTCTTC
few | TRBD1 | TRBJ1-1 | TRBV10-1 | CAGSQGALANTEAFF | TGCGCCGGTTCGCAGGGGGCGTTGGCTAACACTGAAGCTTTCTTT
. | . | TRBJ2-2 | TRBV5-4 | CASSFFVRGELFF | TGTGCCAGCAGCTTTTTCGTGCGTGGGGAGCTGTTTTTT
. | . | TRBJ2-1 | TRBV6-5 | CASSDTPYNEQFF | TGTGCCAGCAGTGATACACCCTACAATGAGCAGTTCTTC
. | . | TRBJ2-7 | TRBV11-2 | CASSNRQVPSYEQYF | TGTGCCAGCAGCAACAGACAGGTACCCTCCTACGAGCAGTACTTC
. | . | TRBJ1-6 | TRBV13 | CASSLAGSSYNSPLHF | TGTGCCAGCAGCTTAGCCGGGAGCTCCTATAATTCACCCCTCCACTTT
. | . | TRBJ2-5 | TRBV5-4 | CASSPQGEGETQYF | TGTGCCAGCAGCCCACAGGGGGAGGGGGAGACCCAGTACTTC
. | . | TRBJ2-3 | TRBV28 | CASRGLDADTQYF | TGTGCCAGCAGGGGACTTGATGCAGATACGCAGTATTTT
. | . | TRBJ1-3 | TRBV11-2 | CASSFKGQLEHSGNTIYF | TGTGCCAGCAGCTTTAAGGGGCAACTGGAACACTCTGGAAACACCATATATTTT
. | TRBD2 | TRBJ2-3 | TRBV29-1 | CSSTGTSGTIDTQYF | TGCAGCTCAACGGGGACTAGCGGGACGATAGATACGCAGTATTTT
. | . | TRBJ2-3 | TRBV19 | CASSTSRGSTDTQYF | TGTGCCAGTAGTACCTCCAGAGGTTCGACAGATACGCAGTATTTT
. | . | TRBJ2-3 | TRBV9 | CASSVDSYTDTQYF | TGTGCCAGCAGCGTAGACTCATACACAGATACGCAGTATTTT
. | . | TRBJ2-1 | TRBV29-1 | CSARWGNEQFF | TGCAGCGCCCGGTGGGGCAATGAGCAGTTCTTC
. | . | TRBJ2-1 | TRBV5-1 | CASSEGPAFEQFF | TGCGCCAGCAGCGAAGGACCCGCTTTTGAGCAGTTCTTC
. | TRBD2 | TRBJ2-3 | TRBV19 | CASSIVASGRTDTQYF | TGTGCCAGTAGTATAGTGGCTAGCGGACGCACAGATACGCAGTATTTT
. | TRBD1 | TRBJ1-1 | TRBV6-5 | CASSYFGTGGTEAFF | TGTGCCAGCAGTTACTTTGGGACAGGGGGCACTGAAGCTTTCTTT
. | . | TRBJ2-7 | TRBV11-2 | CASSLVGTAYEQYF | TGTGCCAGCAGCTTAGTGGGGACTGCCTACGAGCAGTACTTC
. | . | TRBJ1-4 | TRBV7-2 | CASSSSRGTNPEKLFF | TGTGCCAGCAGCTCCAGCAGGGGCACAAACCCGGAAAAACTGTTTTTT
. | . | TRBJ2-5 | TRBV7-6 | CASSFTVQETQYF | TGTGCCAGCAGCTTTACGGTACAAGAGACCCAGTACTTC
. | TRBD1 | TRBJ1-4 | TRBV14 | CASSQGTGASEKLFF | TGTGCCAGCAGCCAAGGAACAGGGGCCAGTGAAAAACTGTTTTTT
. | . | TRBJ2-1 | TRBV10-3 | CAISDLRASDDEQFF | TGTGCCATCAGTGATCTCCGGGCTAGCGACGATGAGCAGTTCTTC
. | TRBD2 | TRBJ2-3 | TRBV9 | CASSGGTSGGTDTQYF | TGTGCCAGCAGCGGGGGGACTAGCGGAGGCACAGATACGCAGTATTTT
. | . | TRBJ1-1 | TRBV6-5 | CASSYGGTNTEAFF | TGTGCCAGCAGTTACGGGGGGACAAACACTGAAGCTTTCTTT
. | TRBD1 | TRBJ2-1 | TRBV10-2 | CASSEQFGTGSNEQFF | TGCGCCAGCAGTGAGCAGTTCGGGACAGGGTCCAATGAGCAGTTCTTC
. | TRBD1 | TRBJ2-7 | TRBV6-5 | CASSAGTGRYEQYF | TGTGCCAGCAGTGCCGGGACAGGGCGATACGAGCAGTACTTC
. | TRBD2 | TRBJ2-1 | TRBV30 | CAWSVGREGHEQFF | TGTGCCTGGAGTGTAGGGCGGGAGGGACATGAGCAGTTCTTC
. | . | TRBJ1-5 | TRBV30 | CAWSLGGEQPQHF | TGTGCCTGGAGTCTAGGTGGTGAACAGCCCCAGCATTTT
. | . | TRBJ1-5 | TRBV2 | CASRSRDGGGQPQHF | TGTGCCAGCAGGTCCCGGGACGGGGGAGGTCAGCCCCAGCATTTT
. | . | TRBJ2-5 | TRBV27 | CASGLKGEETQYF | TGTGCCAGCGGCCTTAAAGGGGAAGAGACCCAGTACTTC
. | . | TRBJ2-1 | TRBV19 | CASGAATYNEQFF | TGTGCCAGTGGAGCGGCAACCTACAATGAGCAGTTCTTC
once | . | TRBJ1-2 | TRBV27 | CASSTIKTGYYGYTF | TGTGCCAGCAGTACCATAAAGACAGGCTACTATGGCTACACCTTC
. | . | TRBJ2-5 | TRBV7-8 | CASSREAGTQETQYF | TGTGCCAGCAGCCGAGAAGCGGGGACACAAGAGACCCAGTACTTC
. | TRBD2 | TRBJ2-3 | TRBV30 | CAWFREGDTQYF | TGTGCCTGGTTCCGGGAGGGGGATACGCAGTATTTT
. | . | TRBJ1-4 | TRBV7-9 | CASSQGSENEKLFF | TGTGCCAGCAGCCAGGGGTCCGAAAATGAAAAACTGTTTTTT
few | . | TRBJ1-1 | TRBV19 | CASSIGMTEAFF | TGTGCCAGTAGTATCGGAATGACTGAAGCTTTCTTT
. | . | TRBJ1-3 | TRBV7-9 | CASSLGDRDQNF | TGTGCCAGCAGCTTAGGTGACCGGGACCAAAATTTT
. | TRBD2 | TRBJ2-1 | TRBV15 | CATSRDSSGSDEQFF | TGTGCCACCAGCAGAGATTCTAGCGGGAGTGATGAGCAGTTCTTC
. | . | TRBJ1-1 | TRBV30 | CAWSQFSEAFF | TGTGCCTGGAGTCAGTTCTCTGAAGCTTTCTTT
. | . | TRBJ2-6 | TRBV28 | CASNSGDLAGANVLTF | TGTGCCAGCAATTCGGGGGATCTGGCTGGGGCCAACGTCCTGACTTTC
. | . | TRBJ1-3 | TRBV30 | CAWSVGGGNTIYF | TGTGCCTGGAGTGTTGGGGGAGGAAACACCATATATTTT